This entry lists 18 T cell receptor beta chains sequenced from one sample in a study of T cell changes during pregnancy in multiple sclerosis (dated by TCRdb to between 2018 and 2021). Libraries were prepared through the immunoSEQ multiplex PCR assay. The clones in this table, taken by TCRdb from immuneACCESS, are in-frame only. Not every clone is retained; where verified, under half of the shortfall comes from an unresolved V gene, and the cause of the rest is unknown. Recorded for this sample are under 70,000 clones; approximately 92% of them occurred a single time. Roughly 2% of the sample belongs to the ten largest clones. The sample was peripheral blood, taken in the third trimester of pregnancy. The receptors originated from a female donor in good health, enrolled as a control in a pregnancy study.

The rearrangement joins TRBV12-5 to TRBJ1-2; D gene ambiguous. CDR1 and CDR2 (germline): LGHNT, FRNRAP. The CDR3 has 13 amino acids. Trimming pared 4 bases from V and 8 bases from J, leaving 14 bases between. The CDR3 region has the DNA TGTGCTAGTGGTTCGACTTGGTTGTCGGGCTACACCTTC. It specifies CASGSTWLSGYTF.

The genes are TRBV20-1 and TRBJ2-1; unclear D gene. The germline V gene encodes CDR1 DFQATT and CDR2 SNEGSKA (reference sequence). This CDR3 has 11 residues. V lost 3 bases, J lost 6 bases, and 6 bases lay in between. CDR3 sequence: CSASDINEQFF. The CDR3, as DNA: TGCAGTGCTAGTGACATCAATGAGCAGTTCTTC.

As DNA, the CDR3 is TGTGCCAGCAGCTTCAGACTAGCGGGAAACACAGATACGCAGTATTTT. It yields the protein CASSFRLAGNTDTQYF. V is TRBV5-6 and J is TRBJ2-3; 11 bases map to TRBD2. Germline V gene lookup returns CDR1 SGHDT and CDR2 YYEEEE. CDR3 length: 16 amino acids. J gave up 2 bases and V 2 bases, and 4 bases lay outside the gene matches.

The CDR3 sequence: CASSPFRGFNIQYF. The CDR3 region has the DNA TGTGCCAGCAGCCCCTTCAGGGGATTCAACATTCAGTACTTC. The J gene is TRBJ2-4, the V gene TRBV28; tentatively, D is TRBD1 (6 bases). This CDR3 contains 14 residues. Germline V gene sequence: CDR1 MDHEN, CDR2 SYDVKM. V was cut by 6 bases and J by 7 bases, with 16 bases left in between.

In this sample, this clone turned up once. The genes are TRBV7-3 and TRBJ1-1; no definite D call. V was cut by 0 bases and J by 1 base, with 6 bases left in between. The CDR3 runs to 14 residues. The germline V gene encodes CDR1 SGHTA and CDR2 FQGTGA. The CDR3 loop is CASSLTGGNTEAFF. CDR3 bases: TGTGCCAGCAGCTTAACCGGCGGGAACACTGAAGCTTTCTTT.

The chain joins TRBV29-1 to TRBJ2-7; TRBD1 might be the D (6 bases). Trimming stripped 4 bases from V and 1 base from J, with 14 bases between. CDR3 length: 14 amino acids. Germline V lookup: CDR1 SQVTM, CDR2 ANQGSEA. The CDR3 protein is CSVVGAVSSYEQYF. Here the CDR3 DNA reads TGCAGCGTTGTGGGGGCGGTTAGTTCCTACGAGCAGTACTTC.

The genes are TRBV30 and TRBJ1-5; the D gene is possibly TRBD1 (6 bases). This CDR3 region has 14 residues. Germline V lookup: CDR1 GTSNPN, CDR2 SVGIG (reference sequence). Trimming stripped 8 bases from V and 2 bases from J, with 16 bases between. The CDR3 DNA follows: TGTGCCAGACGGGGACATTCCTGCAATCAGCCCCAGCATTTT. Amino acid sequence: CARRGHSCNQPQHF.

The V gene is TRBV11-2, the J gene TRBJ1-1; D is ambiguous. Trimming pared 5 bases from V and 0 bases from J, leaving 7 bases between. Germline lookup yields CDR1 SGHAT and CDR2 FQNNGV. The CDR3 is made up of 13 amino acids. As DNA, the CDR3 is TGTGCCAGCAGCCAAGCCTTGAACACTGAAGCTTTCTTT. It specifies CASSQALNTEAFF.

The chain combines TRBV6-5 with TRBJ1-1, with D possibly matching TRBD1 (6 bases). This CDR3 has 14 amino acids. The V gene lost 5 bases and the J gene lost 5 bases, with 15 bases spanning the gap. CDR1 MNHEY and CDR2 SVGAGI come from the germline V gene. CDR3 in DNA: TGTGCCAGCAGTCCAGGGGTTCCGGGGACTGAAGCTTTCTTT. Amino acids: CASSPGVPGTEAFF.

This sequence joins TRBV10-1 and TRBJ2-1, with TRBD2 matching over 8 bases. The CDR3 extends over 17 amino acids. The ends lost 0 bases at V and 2 bases at J; junction bases unmatched: 6. Germline V gives CDR1 WNHNN, CDR2 SYGVQD (reference sequence). The CDR3 loop is CASSESTGLAAYNEQFF. As DNA, the CDR3 is TGCGCCAGCAGTGAGTCGACCGGACTAGCAGCCTACAATGAGCAGTTCTTC.

The count of this clone is one. The chain employs TRBV5-1 and TRBJ2-3; perhaps TRBD2 as D (5 bases). CDR3 length equals 15 residues. The germline V gene has CDR1 SGHRS and CDR2 YFSETQ. V was clipped by 2 bases and J by 0 bases, with 10 bases between them. The CDR3 protein is CASSFRGSSTDTQYF. The CDR3 DNA reads as TGCGCCAGCAGCTTTCGGGGTTCCAGCACAGATACGCAGTATTTT.

V and J are TRBV30 and TRBJ2-3, with D hard to call. V lost 1 base and J lost 0, with 11 bases in between. The CDR3 runs to 15 residues. Germline lookup yields CDR1 GTSNPN and CDR2 SVGIG (reference sequence). DNA for the CDR3: TGTGCCTGGAGTGAAGGAGCGACTAGCACAGATACGCAGTATTTT. This codes for CAWSEGATSTDTQYF.

The rearrangement links TRBV5-6 to TRBJ2-3, with TRBD1 identical over 8 bases. J gave up 6 bases and V 7 bases, and 4 bases lay outside the gene matches. This CDR3 contains 12 residues. Germline lookup yields CDR1 SGHDT and CDR2 YYEEEE. CDR3 residues: CASDRGGDTQYF. Here the CDR3 DNA reads TGTGCCAGCGACAGGGGTGGGGATACGCAGTATTTT.

This chain joins TRBV7-3 and TRBJ2-1; TRBD1 matches at 11 bases. The CDR3 totals 14 residues. V lost 5 bases and J lost 5; bases outside the gene matches: 2. Per the germline V gene, CDR1 is SGHTA and CDR2 is FQGTGA. CDR3 nucleotide sequence: TGTGCCAGCAGCCGGGACAGGGGGGACAATGAGCAGTTCTTC. It codes for CASSRDRGDNEQFF.

The chain carries TRBV7-3 and TRBJ2-1; a weak D match, TRBD2 (7 bases). V gave up 3 bases and J gave up 8 bases, with 23 bases separating them. This CDR3 has 17 amino acids. CDR1 SGHTA and CDR2 FQGTGA come from the germline V gene. This CDR3 is CASSFGVEAGAGHEQFF. CDR3 bases: TGTGCCAGCAGCTTTGGCGTCGAGGCGGGGGCGGGCCATGAGCAGTTCTTC.

Details on this clone: Because the CDR3 is missing its conserved closing phenylalanine or tryptophan, this is likely a read error. Because the CDR3's place on the DNA is in doubt, the DNA is left out and the CDR3 is given as listed by TCRdb. This sequence joins TRBV25-1 and TRBJ1-4; TRBD1 is the table's D call and was not checked against the DNA. The CDR3 comprises 13 residues, both ends counted. Germline values: CDR1 MGHDK, CDR2 SYGVNS. The chain's CDR3 is CASSGTGTGDGIG.

The chain joins TRBV10-1 to TRBJ2-7, with 11 nucleotides matching TRBD2. The germline gives CDR1 WNHNN, CDR2 SYGVQD (reference sequence). CDR3 length equals 16 residues. V lost 6 bases and J lost 2; bases outside the gene matches: 9. DNA for the CDR3: TGCGCCAGCAGAGAGGAAGTGACTAGCGGGACCTACGAGCAGTACTTC. This encodes CASREEVTSGTYEQYF.

This chain links TRBV20-1 with TRBJ2-3; D is uncertain. Germline CDR1 reads DFQATT; CDR2 reads SNEGSKA (reference sequence). Between the trimmed V and J ends, which lost 3 bases and 6 bases, there was a span of 7 bases. The CDR3 is made up of 11 amino acids. This chain's CDR3 is CSASSRDTQYF. The CDR3, as DNA: TGCAGTGCTAGTTCGCGGGATACGCAGTATTTT.